Within the sample, the clone carrying this T cell receptor beta chain is medium-sized (0.01 to 0.1%). The antigen is not known. This sample was included in a study of spatial heterogeneity in lung cancer. The overall study: More beta-chain than alpha-chain sequences were consistently detected. Overall study findings and caveats: Tumoral mutation counts were tracked by counts of expanded intratumoral alpha and beta TCRs.

Time point meaning: sample taken at primary tumor resection. This CDR3 spans 14 amino acids. Germline CDR1 WSHSY, CDR2 SAAADI. The V gene end was trimmed by 7 bases and the J gene end by 2 bases; junction bases not matched to a gene: 7. Individually, TCR cDNA molecules were each labelled with a unique molecular identifier. TCRdb re-derived calls from the 5' RACE reads in MiXCR, one entry per CDR3 protein. The sample carries about 9,600 distinct CDR3 sequences, over 7.5% recorded once. The specimen comprised lung tumor tissue, sampled at surgery. The gene calls are TRBV10-2 and TRBJ1-1; 7 bases are a match to TRBD1. The source of this sequence is a female donor with early-stage non-small cell lung cancer. The CDR3 spells CASKTGTDNTEAFF. The CDR3 DNA is TGCGCCAGCAAGACCGGGACAGACAACACTGAAGCTTTCTTT.